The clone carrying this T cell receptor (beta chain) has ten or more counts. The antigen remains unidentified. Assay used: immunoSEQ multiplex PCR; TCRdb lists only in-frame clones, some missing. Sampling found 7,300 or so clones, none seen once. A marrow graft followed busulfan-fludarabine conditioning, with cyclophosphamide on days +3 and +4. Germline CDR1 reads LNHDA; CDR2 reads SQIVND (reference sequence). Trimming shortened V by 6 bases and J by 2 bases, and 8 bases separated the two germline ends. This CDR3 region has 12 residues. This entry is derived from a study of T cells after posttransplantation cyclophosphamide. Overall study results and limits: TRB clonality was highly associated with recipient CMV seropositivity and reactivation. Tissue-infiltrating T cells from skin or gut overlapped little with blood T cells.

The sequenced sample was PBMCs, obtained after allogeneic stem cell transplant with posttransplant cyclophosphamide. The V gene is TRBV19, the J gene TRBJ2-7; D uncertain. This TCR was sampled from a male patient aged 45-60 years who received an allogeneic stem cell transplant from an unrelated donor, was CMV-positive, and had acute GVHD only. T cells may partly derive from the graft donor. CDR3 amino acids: CASSDDTYEQYF. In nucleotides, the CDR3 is TGTGCCAGTAGCGATGACACCTACGAGCAGTACTTC.